This T cell receptor beta chain was documented in a study of blood T cells in healthy people across ages. Findings and limits, study-wide: Using unsorted PBMCs precluded a conclusive naive versus antigen-experienced comparison. Long-lived and aged donors differed, with more naive CD4+ cells and higher diversity in the long-lived.

V gave up 4 bases and J gave up 0 bases, with 7 bases separating them. The CDR3 covers 13 residues. The germline V gene has CDR1 ENHRY and CDR2 SYGVKD. About this clonotype itself: Its target is not known.

A second PCR of about 6 to 11 cycles used a sample-barcoded 5' primer and a J-beta primer mix. Each cDNA molecule was tagged by a template-switch adaptor with 12 random nucleotides. TCRdb passed the 5' RACE reads through MiXCR, listing each CDR3 protein once. The sample has about 1.5 million distinct CDR3 sequences; approximately 43% are singletons. The sample was blood. The clonotype originates from a woman in her late teens or twenties in good health. The genes are TRBV10-3 and TRBJ2-7; D may be TRBD1 or TRBD2 (5 bases each). CDR3 bases: TGTGCCATCAGTGGGGGACCCTCCTACGAGCAGTACTTC. It encodes CAISGGPSYEQYF.